Sequencing of this T cell receptor (beta chain) was carried out in a study of chemoradiotherapy in HPV16-positive cancers. Profiled with immunoSEQ multiplex PCR; TCRdb holds only in-frame clones, not every one. The data show around 6,600 clones, less than 85% seen once. V lost 11 bases and J lost 4, with 17 bases in between. CDR3 size: 13 residues. CDR1 is SGHTA and CDR2 is FQGNSA in the germline V gene. The source is a human donor with HPV-associated anogenital cancer. The V call is TRBV7-2, the J call TRBJ2-5, with D tentatively TRBD1 or TRBD2 (7 bases each). Specimen: tumor tissue, collected from a patient who underwent chemoradiotherapy. CDR3 residues: CALQGGQLETQYF. The CDR3 coding sequence is TGTGCCCTCCAGGGGGGGCAGTTAGAGACCCAGTACTTC. Supplemented by reference TRBV7-2 and TRBJ2-5, the full variable domain reads GAGVSQSPSNKVTEKGKDVELRCDPISGHTALYWYRQSLGQGLEFLIYFQGNSAPDKSGLPSDRFSAERTGGSVSTLTIQRTQQEDSAVYLCALQGGQLETQYFGPGTRLLVL.